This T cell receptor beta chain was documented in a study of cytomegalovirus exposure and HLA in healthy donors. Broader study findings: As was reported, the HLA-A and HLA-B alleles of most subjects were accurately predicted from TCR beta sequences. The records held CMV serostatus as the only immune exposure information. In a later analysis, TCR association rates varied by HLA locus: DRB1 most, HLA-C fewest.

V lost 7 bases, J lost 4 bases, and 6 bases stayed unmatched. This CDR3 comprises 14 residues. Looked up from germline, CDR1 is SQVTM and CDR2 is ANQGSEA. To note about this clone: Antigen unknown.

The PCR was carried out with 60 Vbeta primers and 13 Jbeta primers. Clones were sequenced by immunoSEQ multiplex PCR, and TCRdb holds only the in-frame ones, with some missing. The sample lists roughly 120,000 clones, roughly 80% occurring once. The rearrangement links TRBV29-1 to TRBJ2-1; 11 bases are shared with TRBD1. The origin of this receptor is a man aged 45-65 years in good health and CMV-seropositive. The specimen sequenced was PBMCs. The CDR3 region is CSAGQGAVYNEQFF. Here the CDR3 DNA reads TGCAGCGCTGGACAGGGGGCAGTATACAATGAGCAGTTCTTC.